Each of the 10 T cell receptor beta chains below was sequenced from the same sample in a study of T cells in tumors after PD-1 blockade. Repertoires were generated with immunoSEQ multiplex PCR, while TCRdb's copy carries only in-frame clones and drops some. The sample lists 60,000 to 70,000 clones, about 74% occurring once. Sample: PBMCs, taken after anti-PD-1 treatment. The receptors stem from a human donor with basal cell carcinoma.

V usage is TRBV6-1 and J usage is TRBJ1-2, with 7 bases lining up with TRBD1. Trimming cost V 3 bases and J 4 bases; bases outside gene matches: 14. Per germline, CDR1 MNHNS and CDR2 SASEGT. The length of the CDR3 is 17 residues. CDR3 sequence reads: CASSDDFGQAFFYGYTF. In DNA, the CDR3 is TGTGCCAGCAGTGATGACTTCGGACAGGCCTTTTTCTATGGCTACACCTTC.

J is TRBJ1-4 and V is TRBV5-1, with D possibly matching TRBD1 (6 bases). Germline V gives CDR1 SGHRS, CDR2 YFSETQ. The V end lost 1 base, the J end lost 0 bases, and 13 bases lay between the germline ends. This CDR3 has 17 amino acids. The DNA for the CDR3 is TGCGCCAGCAGCTTGCTTATGGGACAAGCAACTAATGAAAAACTGTTTTTT. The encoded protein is CASSLLMGQATNEKLFF.

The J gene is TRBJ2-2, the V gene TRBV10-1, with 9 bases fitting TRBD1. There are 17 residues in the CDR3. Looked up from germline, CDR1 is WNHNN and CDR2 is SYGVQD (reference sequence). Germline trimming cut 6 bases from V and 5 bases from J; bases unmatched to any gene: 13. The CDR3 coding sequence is TGCGCCAGCAGCTATACCCAAGGGACAGGGTTAACCGGGGAGCTGTTTTTT. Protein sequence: CASSYTQGTGLTGELFF.

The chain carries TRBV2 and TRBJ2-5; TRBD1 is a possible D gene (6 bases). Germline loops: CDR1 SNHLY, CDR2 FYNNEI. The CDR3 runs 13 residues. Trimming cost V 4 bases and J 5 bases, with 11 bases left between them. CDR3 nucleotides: TGTGCCAGCAGTGCCACAGGGTTTGAGACCCAGTACTTC. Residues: CASSATGFETQYF.

The CDR3 protein is CASRNSGDRTDTQYF. CDR3 nucleotide sequence: TGCGCCAGCCGGAATAGCGGGGATCGCACAGATACGCAGTATTTT. V is TRBV5-1 and J is TRBJ2-3; 8 bases are a match to TRBD2. With 7 bases clipped from V and 1 base from J, the junction kept 8 bases outside the gene matches. This CDR3 spans 15 amino acids. Germline CDR1 and CDR2: SGHRS and YFSETQ.

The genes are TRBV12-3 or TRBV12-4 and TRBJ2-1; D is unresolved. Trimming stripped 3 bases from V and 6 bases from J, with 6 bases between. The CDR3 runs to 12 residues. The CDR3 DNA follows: TGTGCCAGCAGTTTGTTCGGCAATGAGCAGTTCTTC. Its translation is CASSLFGNEQFF.

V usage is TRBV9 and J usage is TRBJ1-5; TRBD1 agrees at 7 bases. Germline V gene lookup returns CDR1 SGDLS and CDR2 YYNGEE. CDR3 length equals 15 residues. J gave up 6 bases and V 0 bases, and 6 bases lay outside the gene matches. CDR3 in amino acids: CASSVESGGGQPQHF. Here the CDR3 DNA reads TGTGCCAGCAGCGTAGAGTCAGGGGGAGGTCAGCCCCAGCATTTT.

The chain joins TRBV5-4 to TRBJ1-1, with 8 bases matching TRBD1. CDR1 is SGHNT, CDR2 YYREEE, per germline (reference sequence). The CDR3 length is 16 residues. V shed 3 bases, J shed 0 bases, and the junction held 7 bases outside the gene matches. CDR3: CASSSGQGIMNTEAFF. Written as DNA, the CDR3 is TGTGCCAGCAGCTCCGGACAGGGAATTATGAACACTGAAGCTTTCTTT.

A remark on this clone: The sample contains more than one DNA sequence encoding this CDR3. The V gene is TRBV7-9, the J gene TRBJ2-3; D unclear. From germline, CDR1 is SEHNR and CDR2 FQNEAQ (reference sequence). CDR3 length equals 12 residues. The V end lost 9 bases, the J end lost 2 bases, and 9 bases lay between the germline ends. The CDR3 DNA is TGTGCCAGTAGGCTGAACACAGATACGCAGTATTTT. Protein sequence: CASRLNTDTQYF.

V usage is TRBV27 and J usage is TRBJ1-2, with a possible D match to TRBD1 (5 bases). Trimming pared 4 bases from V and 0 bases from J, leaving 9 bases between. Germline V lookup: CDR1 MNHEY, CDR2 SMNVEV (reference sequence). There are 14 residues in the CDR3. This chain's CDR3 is CASSSDITNYGYTF. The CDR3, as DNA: TGTGCCAGCAGTTCGGACATAACTAACTATGGCTACACCTTC.